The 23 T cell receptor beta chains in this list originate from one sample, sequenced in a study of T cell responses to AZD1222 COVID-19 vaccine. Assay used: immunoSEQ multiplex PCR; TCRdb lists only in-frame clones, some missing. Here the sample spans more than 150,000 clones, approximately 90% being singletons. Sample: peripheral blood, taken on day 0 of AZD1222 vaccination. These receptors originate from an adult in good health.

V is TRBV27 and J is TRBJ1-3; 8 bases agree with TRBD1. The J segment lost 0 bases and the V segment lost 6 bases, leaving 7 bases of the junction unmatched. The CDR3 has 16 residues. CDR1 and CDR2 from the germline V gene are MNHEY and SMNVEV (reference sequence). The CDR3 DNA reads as TGTGCCAGCAGCACCATCGGACAGGGCTCTGGAAACACCATATATTTT. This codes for CASSTIGQGSGNTIYF.

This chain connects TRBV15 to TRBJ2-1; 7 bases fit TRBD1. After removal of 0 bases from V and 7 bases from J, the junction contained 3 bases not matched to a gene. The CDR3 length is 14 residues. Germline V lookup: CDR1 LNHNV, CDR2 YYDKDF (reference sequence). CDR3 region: CATSRDRQGNEQFF. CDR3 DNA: TGTGCCACCAGCAGAGACCGACAGGGAAATGAGCAGTTCTTC.

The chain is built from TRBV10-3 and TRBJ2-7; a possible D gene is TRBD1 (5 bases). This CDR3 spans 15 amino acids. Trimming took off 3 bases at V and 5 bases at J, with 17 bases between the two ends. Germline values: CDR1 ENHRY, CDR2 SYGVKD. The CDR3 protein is CAISDVRTQGNEQYF. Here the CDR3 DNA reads TGTGCCATCAGTGACGTCCGGACCCAGGGAAACGAGCAGTACTTC.

DNA for the CDR3: TGTGCCTCGGGAGGGCCGAGTAAAGAGACCCAGTACTTC. Translation: CASGGPSKETQYF. This sequence joins TRBV5-6 and TRBJ2-5; TRBD2 matches 8 bases. CDR3 length: 13 amino acids. The junction had 8 bases not matched to a gene; V was cut back by 10 bases and J by 3 bases. Germline V CDR1 and CDR2: SGHDT, YYEEEE.

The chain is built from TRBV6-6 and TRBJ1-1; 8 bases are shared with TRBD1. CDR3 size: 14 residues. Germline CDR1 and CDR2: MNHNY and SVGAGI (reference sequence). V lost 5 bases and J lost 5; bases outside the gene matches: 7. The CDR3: CASSPQGAGTEAFF. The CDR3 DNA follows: TGTGCCAGCAGTCCTCAGGGGGCTGGAACTGAAGCTTTCTTT.

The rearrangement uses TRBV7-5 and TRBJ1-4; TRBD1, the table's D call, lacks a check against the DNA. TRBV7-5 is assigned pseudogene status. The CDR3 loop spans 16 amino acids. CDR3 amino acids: CARKLQGNSSMEKLFF. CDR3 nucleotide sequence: TGTGCCAGAAAATTACAGGGAAATAGTTCAATGGAAAAACTGTTTTTT.

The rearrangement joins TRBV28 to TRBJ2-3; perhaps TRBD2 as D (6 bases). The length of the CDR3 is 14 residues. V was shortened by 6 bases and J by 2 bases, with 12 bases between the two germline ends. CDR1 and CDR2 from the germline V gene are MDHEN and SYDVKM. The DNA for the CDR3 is TGTGCCAGCAGGGGAGGTGGGGCCACAGATACGCAGTATTTT. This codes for CASRGGGATDTQYF.

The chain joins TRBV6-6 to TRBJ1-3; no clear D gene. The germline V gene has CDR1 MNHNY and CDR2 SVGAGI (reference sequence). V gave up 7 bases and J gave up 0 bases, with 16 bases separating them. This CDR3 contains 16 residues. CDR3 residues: CASIFDPTSSGNTIYF. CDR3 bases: TGTGCCAGCATCTTCGACCCGACGAGCTCTGGAAACACCATATATTTT.

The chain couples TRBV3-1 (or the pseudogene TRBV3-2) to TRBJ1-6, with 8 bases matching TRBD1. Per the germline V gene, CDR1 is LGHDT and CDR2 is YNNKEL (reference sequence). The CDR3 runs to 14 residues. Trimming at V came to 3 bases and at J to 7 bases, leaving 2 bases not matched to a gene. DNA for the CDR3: TGTGCCAGCAGCCAGGACAGGGTAAATTCACCCCTCCACTTT. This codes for CASSQDRVNSPLHF.

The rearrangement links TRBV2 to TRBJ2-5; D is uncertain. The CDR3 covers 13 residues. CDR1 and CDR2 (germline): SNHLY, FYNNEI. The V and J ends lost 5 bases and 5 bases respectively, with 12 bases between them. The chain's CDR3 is CASSPMTSETQYF. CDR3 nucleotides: TGTGCCAGCAGTCCTATGACATCCGAGACCCAGTACTTC.

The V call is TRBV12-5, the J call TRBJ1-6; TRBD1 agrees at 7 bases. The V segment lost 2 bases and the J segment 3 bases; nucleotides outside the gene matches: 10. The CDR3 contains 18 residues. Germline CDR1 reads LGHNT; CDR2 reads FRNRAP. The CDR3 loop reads CASGLTTTGMDYNSPLHF. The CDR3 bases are TGTGCTAGTGGTTTGACTACGACAGGGATGGACTATAATTCACCCCTCCACTTT. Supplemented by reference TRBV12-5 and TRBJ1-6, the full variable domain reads DARVTQTPRHKVTEMGQEVTMRCQPILGHNTVFWYRQTMMQGLELLAYFRNRAPLDDSGMPKDRFSAEMPDATLATLKIQPSEPRDSAVYFCASGLTTTGMDYNSPLHFGNGTRLTVT.

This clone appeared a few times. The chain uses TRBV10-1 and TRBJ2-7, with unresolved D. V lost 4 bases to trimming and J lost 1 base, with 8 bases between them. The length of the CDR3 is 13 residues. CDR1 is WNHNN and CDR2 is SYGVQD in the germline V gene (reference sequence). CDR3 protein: CASSVTRSYEQYF. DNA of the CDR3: TGCGCCAGCAGTGTCACAAGATCCTACGAGCAGTACTTC.

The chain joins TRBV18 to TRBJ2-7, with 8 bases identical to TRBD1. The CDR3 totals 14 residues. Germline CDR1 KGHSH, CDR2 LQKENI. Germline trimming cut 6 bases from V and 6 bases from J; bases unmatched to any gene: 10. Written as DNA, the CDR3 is TGTGCCAGCTCCCATTCCGGACAGGGAGGCGAGCAGTACTTC. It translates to CASSHSGQGGEQYF.

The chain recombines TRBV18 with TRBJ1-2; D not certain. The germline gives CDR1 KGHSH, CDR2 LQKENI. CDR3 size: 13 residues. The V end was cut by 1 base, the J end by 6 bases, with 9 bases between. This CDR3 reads CASSPLGSDGYTF. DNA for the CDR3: TGTGCCAGCTCACCACTGGGGTCCGATGGCTACACCTTC.

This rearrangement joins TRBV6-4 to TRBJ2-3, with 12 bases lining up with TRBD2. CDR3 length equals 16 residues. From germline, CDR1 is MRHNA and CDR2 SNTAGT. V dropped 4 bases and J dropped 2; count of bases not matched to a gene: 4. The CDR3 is CASSALAGGTTDTQYF. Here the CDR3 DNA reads TGTGCCAGCAGTGCTCTAGCGGGGGGGACCACAGATACGCAGTATTTT.

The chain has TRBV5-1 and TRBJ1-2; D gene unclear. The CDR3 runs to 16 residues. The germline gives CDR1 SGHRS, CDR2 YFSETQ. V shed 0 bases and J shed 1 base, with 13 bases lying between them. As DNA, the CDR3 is TGCGCCAGCAGCTTGGGGTACGCAGTTGGTAACTATGGCTACACCTTC. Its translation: CASSLGYAVGNYGYTF.

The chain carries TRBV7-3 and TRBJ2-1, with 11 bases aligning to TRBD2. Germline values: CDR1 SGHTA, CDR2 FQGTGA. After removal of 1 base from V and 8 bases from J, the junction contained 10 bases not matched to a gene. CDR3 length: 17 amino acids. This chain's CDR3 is CASSLRDTSGSFHEQFF. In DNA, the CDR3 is TGTGCCAGCAGCTTAAGGGATACTAGCGGGAGTTTCCATGAGCAGTTCTTC. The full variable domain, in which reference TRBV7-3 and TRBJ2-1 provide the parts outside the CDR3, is GAGVSQTPSNKVTEKGKYVELRCDPISGHTALYWYRQSLGQGPEFLIYFQGTGAADDSGLPNDRFFAVRPEGSVSTLKIQRTERGDSAVYLCASSLRDTSGSFHEQFFGPGTRLTVL.

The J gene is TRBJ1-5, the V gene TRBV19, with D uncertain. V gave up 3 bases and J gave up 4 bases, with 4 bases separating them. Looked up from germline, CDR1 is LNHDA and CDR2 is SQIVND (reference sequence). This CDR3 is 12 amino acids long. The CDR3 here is CASSILNQPQHF. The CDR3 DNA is TGTGCCAGTAGTATTTTGAATCAGCCCCAGCATTTT.

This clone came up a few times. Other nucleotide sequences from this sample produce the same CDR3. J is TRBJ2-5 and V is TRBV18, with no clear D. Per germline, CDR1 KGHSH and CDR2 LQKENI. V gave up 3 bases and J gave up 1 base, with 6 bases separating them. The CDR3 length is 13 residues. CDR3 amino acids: CASSPGVQETQYF. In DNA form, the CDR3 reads TGTGCCAGCTCACCTGGGGTCCAAGAGACCCAGTACTTC.

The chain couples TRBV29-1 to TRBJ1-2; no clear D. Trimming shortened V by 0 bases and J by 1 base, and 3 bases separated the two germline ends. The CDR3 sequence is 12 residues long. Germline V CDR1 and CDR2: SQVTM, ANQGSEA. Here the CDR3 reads CSVEDGNYGYTF. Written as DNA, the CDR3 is TGCAGCGTTGAAGACGGTAACTATGGCTACACCTTC.

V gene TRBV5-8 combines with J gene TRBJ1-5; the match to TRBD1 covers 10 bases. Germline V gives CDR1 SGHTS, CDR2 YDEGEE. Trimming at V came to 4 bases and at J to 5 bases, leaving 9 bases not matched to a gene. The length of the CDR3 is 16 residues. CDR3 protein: CASSHRQGARDQPQHF. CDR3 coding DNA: TGTGCCAGCAGCCACCGACAGGGGGCTCGGGATCAGCCCCAGCATTTT.

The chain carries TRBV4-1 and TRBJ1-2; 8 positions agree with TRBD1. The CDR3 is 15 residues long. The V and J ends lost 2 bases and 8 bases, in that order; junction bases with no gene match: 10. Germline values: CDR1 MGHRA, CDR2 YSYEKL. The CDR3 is CASSQTGGRERGYTF. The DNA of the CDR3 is TGCGCCAGCAGCCAAACAGGGGGGCGCGAGAGAGGCTACACCTTC.

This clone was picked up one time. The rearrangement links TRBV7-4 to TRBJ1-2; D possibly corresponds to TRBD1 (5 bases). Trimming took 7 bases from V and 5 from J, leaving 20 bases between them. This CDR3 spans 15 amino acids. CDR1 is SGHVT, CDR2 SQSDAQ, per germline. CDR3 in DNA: TGTGCCAGCATGACCTGGGGCCCCTTCGGGTATGGCTACACCTTC. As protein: CASMTWGPFGYGYTF. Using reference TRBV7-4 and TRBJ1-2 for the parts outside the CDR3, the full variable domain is GAGVSQSPRYKVAKRGRDVALRCDSISGHVTLYWYRQTLGQGSEVLTYSQSDAQRDKSGRPSGRFSAERPERSVSTLKIQRTEQGDSAVYLCASMTWGPFGYGYTFGSGTRLTVV.